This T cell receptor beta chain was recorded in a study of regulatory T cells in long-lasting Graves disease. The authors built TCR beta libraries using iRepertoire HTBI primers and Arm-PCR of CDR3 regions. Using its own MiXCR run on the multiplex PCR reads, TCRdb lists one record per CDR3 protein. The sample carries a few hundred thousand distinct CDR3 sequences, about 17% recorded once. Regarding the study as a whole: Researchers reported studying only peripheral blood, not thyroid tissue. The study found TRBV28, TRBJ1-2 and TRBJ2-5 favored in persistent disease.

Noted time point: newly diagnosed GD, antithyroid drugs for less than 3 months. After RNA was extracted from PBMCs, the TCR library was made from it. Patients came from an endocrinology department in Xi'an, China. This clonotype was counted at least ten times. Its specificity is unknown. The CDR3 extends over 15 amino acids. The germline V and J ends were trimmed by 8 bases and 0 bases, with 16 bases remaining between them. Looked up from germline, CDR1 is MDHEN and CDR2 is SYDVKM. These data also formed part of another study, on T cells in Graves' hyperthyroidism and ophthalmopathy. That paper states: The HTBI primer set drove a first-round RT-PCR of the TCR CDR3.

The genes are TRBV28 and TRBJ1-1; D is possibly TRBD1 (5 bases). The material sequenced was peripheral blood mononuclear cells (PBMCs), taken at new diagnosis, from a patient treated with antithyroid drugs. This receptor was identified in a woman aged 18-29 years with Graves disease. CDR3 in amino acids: CASGGTRALNTEAFF. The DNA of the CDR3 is TGTGCCAGCGGGGGGACCCGTGCCTTGAACACTGAAGCTTTCTTT.